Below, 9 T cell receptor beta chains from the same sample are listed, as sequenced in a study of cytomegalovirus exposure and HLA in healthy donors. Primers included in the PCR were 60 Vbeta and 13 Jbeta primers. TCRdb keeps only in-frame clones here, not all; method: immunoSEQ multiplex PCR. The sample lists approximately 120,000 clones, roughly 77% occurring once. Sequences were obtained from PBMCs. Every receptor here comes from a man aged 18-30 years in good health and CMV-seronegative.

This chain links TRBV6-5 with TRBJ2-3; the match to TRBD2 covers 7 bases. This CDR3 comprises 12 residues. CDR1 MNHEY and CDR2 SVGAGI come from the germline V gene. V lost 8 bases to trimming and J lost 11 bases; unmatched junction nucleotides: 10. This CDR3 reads CASSIWAGEQYF. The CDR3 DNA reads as TGTGCCAGCTCAATCTGGGCGGGGGAGCAGTATTTT.

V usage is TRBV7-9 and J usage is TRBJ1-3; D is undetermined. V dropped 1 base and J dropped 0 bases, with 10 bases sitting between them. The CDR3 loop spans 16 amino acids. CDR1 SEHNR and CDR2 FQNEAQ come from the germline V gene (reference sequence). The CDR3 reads CASSLVGGYSGNTIYF. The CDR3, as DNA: TGTGCCAGCAGCTTAGTAGGAGGGTACTCTGGAAACACCATATATTTT.

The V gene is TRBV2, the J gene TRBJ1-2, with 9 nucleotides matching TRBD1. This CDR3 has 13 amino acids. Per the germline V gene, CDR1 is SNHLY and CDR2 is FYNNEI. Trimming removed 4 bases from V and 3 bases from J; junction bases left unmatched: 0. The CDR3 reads CASSGQGDYGYTF. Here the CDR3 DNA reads TGTGCCAGCAGTGGACAGGGGGACTATGGCTACACCTTC.

Here the CDR3 reads CASSPGRTSNTGELFF. DNA of the CDR3: TGTGCCAGCAGCCCAGGTCGGACTTCGAACACCGGGGAGCTGTTTTTT. The chain couples TRBV7-3 to TRBJ2-2; D might be TRBD2 (5 bases). The germline V gene has CDR1 SGHTA and CDR2 FQGTGA. V dropped 5 bases and J dropped 0 bases, with 13 bases sitting between them. The CDR3 has 16 amino acids.

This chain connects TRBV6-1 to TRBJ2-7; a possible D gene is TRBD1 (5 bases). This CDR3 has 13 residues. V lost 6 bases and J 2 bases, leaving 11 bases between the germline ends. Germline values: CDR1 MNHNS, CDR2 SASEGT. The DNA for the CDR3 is TGTGCCAGCAGCCTCAGGGTAACCTACGAGCAGTACTTC. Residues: CASSLRVTYEQYF.

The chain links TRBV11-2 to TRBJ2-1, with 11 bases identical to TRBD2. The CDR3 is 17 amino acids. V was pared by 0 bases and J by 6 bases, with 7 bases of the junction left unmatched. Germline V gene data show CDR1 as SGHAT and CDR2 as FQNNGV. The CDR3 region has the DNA TGTGCCAGCAGCTTAGATCGTTGGCTAGCGGGGGGCAATGAGCAGTTCTTC. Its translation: CASSLDRWLAGGNEQFF.

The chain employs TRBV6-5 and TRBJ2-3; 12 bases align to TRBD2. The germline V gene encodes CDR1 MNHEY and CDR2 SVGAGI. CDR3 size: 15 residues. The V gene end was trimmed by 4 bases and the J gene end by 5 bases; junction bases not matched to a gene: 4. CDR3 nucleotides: TGTGCCAGCAGTTTTCTAGCGGGGGGGTTAGATACGCAGTATTTT. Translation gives CASSFLAGGLDTQYF.

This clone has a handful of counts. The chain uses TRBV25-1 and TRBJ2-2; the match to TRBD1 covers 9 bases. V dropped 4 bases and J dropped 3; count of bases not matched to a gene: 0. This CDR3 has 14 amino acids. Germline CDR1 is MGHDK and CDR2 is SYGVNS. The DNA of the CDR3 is TGTGCCAGCAGTGGGACAGGGGACACCGGGGAGCTGTTTTTT. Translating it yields CASSGTGDTGELFF.

CDR3: CASRVGLAGGWSTDTQYF. The CDR3 region has the DNA TGTGCCAGCAGAGTGGGACTAGCGGGGGGCTGGAGCACAGATACGCAGTATTTT. The chain has TRBV5-5 and TRBJ2-3; 15 bases match TRBD2. This CDR3 has 18 residues. V was clipped by 5 bases and J by 0 bases; unmatched bases: 7. Germline CDR1 SGHKS, CDR2 YYEKEE (reference sequence).